Following are 27 T cell receptor beta chains from one sample sequenced in a study of beta chain features in type 1 diabetes. Every bit of the isolated RNA underwent reverse transcription, so sequencing read expressed TCRB transcripts. Here immunoSEQ multiplex PCR was the method, and the copy in TCRdb shows in-frame clones only, minus some. The sample yields about 180,000 clones, about 13% seen once. Sequences were obtained from central memory CD4+ T cells from blood. These receptors were collected from a woman younger than 30 in good health.

The V gene is TRBV4-2, the J gene TRBJ2-7; D remains ambiguous. V shed 0 bases and J shed 2 bases, with 11 bases lying between them. Germline V gene sequence: CDR1 LGHNA, CDR2 YNFKEQ. The length of the CDR3 is 15 residues. The CDR3 DNA sequence: TGTGCCAGCAGCCAAGAGTACGGAACAGCCTACGAGCAGTACTTC. Translation: CASSQEYGTAYEQYF.

V and J are TRBV7-2 and TRBJ1-1, with a tentative D call TRBD1 (6 bases). Trimming removed 7 bases from V and 3 bases from J, with 15 bases in between. The CDR3 loop spans 14 amino acids. CDR1 is SGHTA and CDR2 is FQGNSA in the germline V gene. The CDR3 DNA reads as TGTGCCAGCAAGCCAGGGGCGTCGGACACTGAAGCTTTCTTT. This sequence encodes CASKPGASDTEAFF.

The gene calls are TRBV30 and TRBJ2-7, with D tentatively TRBD2 (5 bases). The CDR3 sequence is 16 residues long. CDR1 and CDR2 from the germline V gene are GTSNPN and SVGIG (reference sequence). V shed 5 bases and J shed 0 bases, with 20 bases lying between them. The CDR3 bases are TGTGCCTGGGGACCGCGGTACGGGGAGAGCTCCTACGAGCAGTACTTC. Translation: CAWGPRYGESSYEQYF.

The V gene is TRBV11-2, the J gene TRBJ2-7; 8 nucleotides line up with TRBD2. This CDR3 has 15 amino acids. Germline loops: CDR1 SGHAT, CDR2 FQNNGV. V lost 1 base and J lost 0; bases outside the gene matches: 2. The DNA of the CDR3 is TGTGCCAGCAGCTTAGGGACTAGCAGCTCCTACGAGCAGTACTTC. Protein: CASSLGTSSSYEQYF.

In this sample, this clone turned up a few times. The CDR3 protein is CASSIDRAPQETQYF. As DNA, the CDR3 is TGTGCCAGCAGCATTGACAGGGCCCCCCAAGAGACCCAGTACTTC. The chain recombines TRBV11-2 with TRBJ2-5; TRBD1 agrees at 7 bases. CDR3 size: 15 residues. Germline V gene data show CDR1 as SGHAT and CDR2 as FQNNGV. With 5 bases clipped from V and 1 base from J, the junction kept 7 bases outside the gene matches.

This sequence joins TRBV27 and TRBJ2-1; TRBD2 aligns across 13 bases. V trimming: 3 bases; J trimming: 5 bases; junction bases outside the gene matches: 13. The germline gives CDR1 MNHEY, CDR2 SMNVEV (reference sequence). This CDR3 has 19 residues. The CDR3, as DNA: TGTGCCAGCAGTTTCGGAAGTTCCGGACTAGCGGGAGTCCACAATGAGCAGTTCTTC. This encodes CASSFGSSGLAGVHNEQFF.

This clone showed up many times. J is TRBJ2-3 and V is TRBV15, with D possibly matching TRBD1 (6 bases). The CDR3 length is 16 residues. Trimming removed 1 base at V and 2 bases at J, with 13 bases between. In germline, CDR1 is LNHNV, CDR2 YYDKDF (reference sequence). The CDR3 bases are TGTGCCACCAGCAGAGCCCAGGGGACCCCCACAGATACGCAGTATTTT. Translating gives CATSRAQGTPTDTQYF.

This clone was recorded a few times. The rearrangement joins TRBV5-4 to TRBJ2-7, with 13 bases aligning to TRBD2. This CDR3 is 18 amino acids long. Germline V lookup: CDR1 SGHNT, CDR2 YYREEE (reference sequence). V lost 3 bases to trimming and J lost 5 bases; unmatched junction nucleotides: 14. CDR3 sequence: CASSYRPGLAGLRDEQYF. DNA for the CDR3: TGTGCCAGCAGCTATCGACCGGGACTAGCGGGATTAAGGGACGAGCAGTACTTC. The full variable domain, its missing parts supplied by reference TRBV5-4 and TRBJ2-7, is ETGVTQSPTHLIKTRGQQVTLRCSSQSGHNTVSWYQQALGQGPQFIFQYYREEENGRGNFPPRFSGLQFPNYSSELNVNALELDDSALYLCASSYRPGLAGLRDEQYFGPGTRLTVT.

The chain is built from TRBV7-7 and TRBJ2-1, with 7 bases lining up with TRBD2. Germline CDR1 is SSHAT and CDR2 is FNYEAQ (reference sequence). With 5 bases clipped from V and 10 bases from J, the junction kept 11 bases outside the gene matches. This CDR3 has 14 residues. The CDR3 loop is CASSPHLEGGEQFF. The CDR3 DNA sequence: TGTGCCAGCAGCCCACATCTGGAGGGAGGGGAGCAGTTCTTC.

The J gene is TRBJ2-1, the V gene TRBV15, with a weak D call TRBD2 (6 bases). The germline V gene has CDR1 LNHNV and CDR2 YYDKDF (reference sequence). The CDR3 contains 15 residues. With 0 bases removed from V and 6 bases from J, the gap between germline ends came to 12 bases. The DNA of the CDR3 is TGTGCCACCAGCAGAGATCTGCGGGACGGCAATGAGCAGTTCTTC. This translates into CATSRDLRDGNEQFF.

V is TRBV7-2 and J is TRBJ1-5, with a tentative D call TRBD1 (6 bases). The CDR3 length is 13 residues. The ends were cut back, 5 bases at V and 6 bases at J, with 11 bases in the middle. The V gene's germline CDR1 is SGHTA and CDR2 FQGNSA. The CDR3 nucleotides are TGTGCCAGCAGCAACCAACAGGGTCAGCCCCAGCATTTT. The encoded protein is CASSNQQGQPQHF.

The chain employs TRBV11-2 and TRBJ1-4; 7 nucleotides agree with TRBD1. This CDR3 is 14 amino acids long. Germline CDR1 is SGHAT and CDR2 is FQNNGV. Germline trimming cut 0 bases from V and 11 bases from J; bases unmatched to any gene: 6. CDR3 nucleotide sequence: TGTGCCAGCAGCTTAGAAATGGGACAGACTAAACTGTTTTTT. The encoded protein is CASSLEMGQTKLFF.

V gene TRBV7-8 combines with J gene TRBJ1-1; the D is unclear. Between the trimmed V and J ends, which lost 4 bases and 6 bases, there was a span of 12 bases. There are 13 residues in the CDR3. Germline V gene sequence: CDR1 SGHVS, CDR2 FQNEAQ. The CDR3 DNA reads as TGTGCCAGCAGCTCGGTCGCGGTTTCTGAAGCTTTCTTT. This gives the protein CASSSVAVSEAFF. The complete variable domain, with remaining parts taken from reference TRBV7-8 and TRBJ1-1, reads GAGVSQSPRYKVAKRGQDVALRCDPISGHVSLFWYQQALGQGPEFLTYFQNEAQLDKSGLPSDRFFAERPEGSVSTLKIQRTQQEDSAVYLCASSSVAVSEAFFGQGTRLTVV.

The rearrangement joins TRBV7-3 to TRBJ2-5, with TRBD1 identical over 8 bases. The length of the CDR3 is 14 residues. CDR1 SGHTA and CDR2 FQGTGA come from the germline V gene. V dropped 5 bases and J dropped 2; count of bases not matched to a gene: 4. The chain's CDR3 is CASSLRQGQETQYF. As DNA, the CDR3 is TGTGCCAGCAGCCTCCGACAGGGGCAAGAGACCCAGTACTTC.

This chain uses TRBV27 with TRBJ2-3, with 9 bases aligning to TRBD1. This CDR3 has 14 residues. The V segment lost 7 bases and the J segment 8 bases; nucleotides outside the gene matches: 10. Per the germline V gene, CDR1 is MNHEY and CDR2 is SMNVEV (reference sequence). The DNA of the CDR3 is TGTGCCAGCACTCTGGACAGGGGCAGAGGTACGCAGTATTTT. It yields the protein CASTLDRGRGTQYF.

The V and J genes are TRBV19 and TRBJ2-3; weak D call: TRBD2 (5 bases). The germline gives CDR1 LNHDA, CDR2 SQIVND (reference sequence). Trimming removed 4 bases at V and 2 bases at J, with 13 bases between. There are 15 residues in the CDR3. CDR3 loop: CASSRGLTYTDTQYF. The CDR3, as DNA: TGTGCCAGTAGTAGAGGGCTCACATACACAGATACGCAGTATTTT.

The chain couples TRBV5-4 to TRBJ2-1, with TRBD1 matching over 7 bases. Germline CDR1 reads SGHNT; CDR2 reads YYREEE (reference sequence). The CDR3 has 14 residues. With 3 bases clipped from V and 4 bases from J, the junction kept 4 bases outside the gene matches. The CDR3 DNA reads TGTGCCAGCAGCTCTCCGGACAGGTACAATGAGCAGTTCTTC. It specifies CASSSPDRYNEQFF.

The chain is built from TRBV4-2 and TRBJ2-2; D unresolved. The germline gives CDR1 LGHNA, CDR2 YNFKEQ. Between the trimmed V and J ends, which lost 2 bases and 5 bases, there was a span of 6 bases. CDR3 length: 13 residues. Here the CDR3 reads CASSQTRTGELFF. CDR3 in DNA: TGTGCCAGCAGCCAAACCAGGACCGGGGAGCTGTTTTTT.

This chain connects TRBV7-2 to TRBJ2-5; 7 nucleotides line up with TRBD2. The last part of the DNA fits TRBJ2-7 better; the J call may be wrong. Germline CDR1 and CDR2: SGHTA and FQGNSA. The CDR3 totals 14 residues. The CDR3 sequence is CASSQAGLSYEQYF. CDR3 nucleotide sequence: TGTGCCAGCAGCCAAGCGGGGCTATCCTACGAGCAGTACTTC.

This clone was recorded only once. The V call is TRBV9, the J call TRBJ1-1; D may be TRBD1 (5 bases). CDR1 SGDLS and CDR2 YYNGEE come from the germline V gene. The CDR3 sequence is 15 residues long. V gave up 3 bases and J gave up 5 bases, with 17 bases separating them. The CDR3 reads CASSANRGMMTEAFF. CDR3 DNA: TGTGCCAGCAGCGCGAATCGGGGGATGATGACTGAAGCTTTCTTT.

The chain recombines TRBV7-2 with TRBJ2-1, with 10 bases aligning to TRBD2. This CDR3 has 19 amino acids. Trimming cost V 0 bases and J 5 bases; bases outside gene matches: 13. CDR1 and CDR2 from the germline V gene are SGHTA and FQGNSA. The CDR3, as DNA: TGTGCCAGCAGCTTAGCGGGGCTAGCGGGAGCCCCGATTAACAATGAGCAGTTCTTC. It encodes CASSLAGLAGAPINNEQFF.

This clone occurred a few times. The V gene is TRBV9, the J gene TRBJ1-4; 11 nucleotides line up with TRBD1. Looked up from germline, CDR1 is SGDLS and CDR2 is YYNGEE. V was pared by 2 bases and J by 8 bases, with 5 bases of the junction left unmatched. The CDR3 consists of 15 residues. CDR3 loop: CASSVGQGAEEKLFF. Written as DNA, the CDR3 is TGTGCCAGCAGCGTCGGACAGGGGGCCGAAGAAAAACTGTTTTTT.

The V gene is TRBV30, the J gene TRBJ2-7; the D gene is possibly TRBD1 (6 bases). CDR1 and CDR2 from the germline V gene are GTSNPN and SVGIG (reference sequence). The CDR3 is 12 amino acids. Trimming stripped 5 bases from V and 6 bases from J, with 14 bases between. CDR3 residues: CAWGRRGGEQYF. The CDR3, as DNA: TGTGCCTGGGGGCGTCGAGGGGGCGAGCAGTACTTC.

CDR3 sequence (DNA): TGCGCCAGCAGCCTATGGACAGACGGAGGCTACACCTTC. Its translation: CASSLWTDGGYTF. The genes are TRBV5-1 and TRBJ1-2, with a possible D match to TRBD1 (6 bases). Trimming removed 4 bases at V and 8 bases at J, with 15 bases between. The CDR3 has 13 residues. CDR1 is SGHRS, CDR2 YFSETQ, per germline.

The chain combines TRBV7-6 with TRBJ1-5; 7 nucleotides align to TRBD1. Germline loops: CDR1 SGHVS, CDR2 FNYEAQ. CDR3 length: 16 residues. V gave up 4 bases and J gave up 2 bases; unmatched junction bases: 8. The DNA of the CDR3 is TGTGCCAGCAGCTCCTTTTCCGGGACAGGCAATCAGCCCCAGCATTTT. It translates to CASSSFSGTGNQPQHF.

The V gene is TRBV30, the J gene TRBJ2-5, with D maybe TRBD2 (6 bases). Trimming removed 0 bases from V and 5 bases from J, with 16 bases in between. This CDR3 has 15 amino acids. The V gene's germline CDR1 is GTSNPN and CDR2 SVGIG (reference sequence). The CDR3 nucleotides read TGTGCCTGGAGTGTATGGGGGAGGAGAGGGGAGACCCAGTACTTC. This codes for CAWSVWGRRGETQYF.

This clone appeared a few times. The gene calls are TRBV28 and TRBJ2-1; D unresolved. V lost 6 bases, J lost 8 bases, and 8 bases lay in between. The CDR3 totals 11 residues. CDR1 and CDR2 (germline): MDHEN, SYDVKM. CDR3 DNA sequence: TGTGCCAGCAGCCTACTTGATGAGCAGTTCTTC. Protein sequence: CASSLLDEQFF.